Following are 13 T cell receptor beta chains from one sample sequenced in a study of T cell repertoires in cytomegalovirus infection. These receptors are not linked to any known antigen. TCRdb independently ran MiXCR on the reads; one entry per CDR3 protein. The sample shows under 40,000 distinct CDR3 sequences, over 50% of them seen only once. The specimen comprised CD8+ T cells from cultured PBMCs, sampled from culture after CMV antigen stimulation. The receptors derive from a human donor in good health (CMV status not recorded). Some clones in this sample may be carry-over from other donors' samples.

This clonotype has only a few counts. The chain carries TRBV13 and TRBJ2-5, with unresolved D. CDR3 length: 18 residues. Germline V CDR1 and CDR2: PRHDT, FYEKMQ (reference sequence). Trimming cost V 0 bases and J 0 bases, with 17 bases left between them. The CDR3 bases are TGTGCCAGCAGCTTAGGCGGCAACGGCCCCTTCAACCAAGAGACCCAGTACTTC. It codes for CASSLGGNGPFNQETQYF.

This CDR3 reads CASSPIGQGNYAYNSPLHF. CDR3 in DNA: TGTGCCAGCAGCCCGATTGGGCAGGGGAATTATGCTTATAATTCACCCCTCCACTTT. The gene calls are TRBV5-5 and TRBJ1-6; maybe TRBD1 (6 bases). The V end was cut by 4 bases, the J end by 4 bases, with 24 bases between. Looked up from germline, CDR1 is SGHKS and CDR2 is YYEKEE (reference sequence). The CDR3 loop spans 19 amino acids.

Note on this clonotype: One end of the junction is discordant with germline, which a read error may explain. The rearrangement joins TRBV7-7 to TRBJ2-7; 7 nucleotides line up with TRBD1. The CDR3 loop spans 15 amino acids. Germline values: CDR1 SSHAT, CDR2 FNYEAQ (reference sequence). This CDR3 reads CASSLAGGAPYEQYF. The CDR3 DNA sequence: TGTGCTAGCAGCTTAGCAGGGGGTGCCCCCTACGAGCAGTACTTC.

V and J are TRBV5-1 and TRBJ2-1; perhaps D is TRBD1 or TRBD2 (7 bases each). Trimming removed 4 bases from V and 0 bases from J, with 17 bases in between. Germline V gene sequence: CDR1 SGHRS, CDR2 YFSETQ. The CDR3 consists of 17 residues. CDR3 DNA sequence: TGCGCCAGCAGCCCCAGGGGGGGTGGGGGCTCCTACAATGAGCAGTTCTTC. This sequence encodes CASSPRGGGGSYNEQFF.

V is TRBV6-1 and J is TRBJ1-5, with 7 bases aligning to TRBD1. This CDR3 contains 15 residues. Germline values: CDR1 MNHNS, CDR2 SASEGT. V lost 3 bases and J lost 1; bases outside the gene matches: 3. Here the CDR3 reads CASSETGMSNQPQHF. Written as DNA, the CDR3 is TGTGCCAGCAGTGAGACAGGGATGAGCAATCAGCCCCAGCATTTT.

V gene TRBV4-1 combines with J gene TRBJ1-2; D ambiguous. This CDR3 is built from 13 residues. Germline V gives CDR1 MGHRA, CDR2 YSYEKL. V was shortened by 0 bases and J by 8 bases, with 10 bases between the two germline ends. DNA of the CDR3: TGCGCCAGCAGCCAAGATCCGGGGAACGGCTACACCTTC. This codes for CASSQDPGNGYTF.

This clonotype was observed a handful of times. The chain recombines TRBV11-1 with TRBJ2-5; 10 bases agree with TRBD2. With V trimmed by 5 bases and J by 5 bases, 11 bases remained unmatched. Germline V lookup: CDR1 SGHAT, CDR2 FQDESV (reference sequence). The CDR3 consists of 16 residues. CDR3 protein: CASSTGTAGGMETQYF. CDR3 in DNA: TGTGCCAGCAGCACCGGCACAGCGGGGGGGATGGAGACCCAGTACTTC.

This clonotype has ten or more counts. V usage is TRBV7-3 and J usage is TRBJ2-3; weak D call: TRBD2 (6 bases). The CDR3 spans 15 residues. V lost 4 bases and J lost 1, with 12 bases in between. Germline assignment: CDR1 SGHTA and CDR2 FQGTGA. The CDR3 DNA reads TGTGCCAGCAGCTCCCTGGGGGAGGGCACAGATACGCAGTATTTT. Translation: CASSSLGEGTDTQYF.

The rearrangement uses TRBV7-9 and TRBJ2-7, with 7 bases identical to TRBD2. With V trimmed by 5 bases and J by 6 bases, 7 bases remained unmatched. This CDR3 has 13 residues. CDR1 is SEHNR, CDR2 FQNEAQ, per germline (reference sequence). CDR3 DNA: TGTGCCAGCAGCCCTGGGGAGGGTCTCGAGCAGTACTTC. Protein sequence: CASSPGEGLEQYF.

This clonotype occurred a few times. The chain joins TRBV7-6 to TRBJ2-7; perhaps TRBD1 as D (5 bases). CDR3 length equals 12 residues. CDR1 and CDR2 (germline): SGHVS, FNYEAQ. The germline V and J ends were trimmed by 5 bases and 5 bases, with 10 bases remaining between them. The CDR3: CASSIDSNEQYF. The CDR3 region has the DNA TGTGCCAGCAGCATTGACAGTAACGAGCAGTACTTC.

The J gene is TRBJ1-2, the V gene TRBV19; maybe TRBD1 (6 bases). V was clipped by 6 bases and J by 3 bases, with 11 bases between them. Germline CDR1 reads LNHDA; CDR2 reads SQIVND (reference sequence). The CDR3 is 13 residues long. The CDR3 reads CASSHKGDYGYTF. In DNA form, the CDR3 reads TGTGCCAGTAGCCATAAGGGGGACTATGGCTACACCTTC.

This clonotype was observed many times. This chain connects TRBV19 to TRBJ1-1, with a tentative D call TRBD1 (6 bases). The CDR3 spans 14 residues. V lost 5 bases and J lost 7, with 17 bases in between. Per the germline V gene, CDR1 is LNHDA and CDR2 is SQIVND (reference sequence). CDR3 coding DNA: TGTGCCAGTAGTGCAAATACAGGGTCTTATGAAGCTTTCTTT. Translating it yields CASSANTGSYEAFF.

The chain carries TRBV28 and TRBJ1-2; tentatively, D is TRBD1 (5 bases). V was clipped by 6 bases and J by 4 bases, with 9 bases between them. The CDR3 sequence is 12 residues long. The germline CDR1 and CDR2 sequences are MDHEN and SYDVKM. CDR3 sequence: CASSLRGYGYTF. Here the CDR3 DNA reads TGTGCCAGCAGCCTAAGGGGCTATGGCTACACCTTC.